These 6 T cell receptor beta chains originate from one sample sequenced in a study of T cells in Graves' hyperthyroidism and ophthalmopathy. TCR beta CDR3 regions were amplified from RNA. Carried out on the TCR CDR3, a first-round RT-PCR used the HTBI primer set. TCRdb called the multiplex PCR reads again in MiXCR, with one record for every CDR3 protein. The table has approximately 630,000 distinct CDR3 sequences, around 15% seen once. The sequenced sample consisted of blood. Receptor source: a woman in her 30s with Graves' hyperthyroidism.

In its sample, this clonotype was seen a few times. The chain uses TRBV9 and TRBJ2-7; 11 nucleotides align to TRBD1. J was trimmed by 2 bases and V by 4 bases; bases with no gene match: 8. Germline CDR1 reads SGDLS; CDR2 reads YYNGEE. The CDR3 is 16 residues long. CDR3 DNA sequence: TGTGCCAGCAGCCCCCTCCGGGGACAGGGGGCCTACGAGCAGTACTTC. This encodes CASSPLRGQGAYEQYF.

This chain uses TRBV12-3 or TRBV12-4 with TRBJ2-3; 8 nucleotides align to TRBD2. The CDR3 covers 15 residues. V shed 5 bases and J 0 bases; nucleotides not matched to a gene: 4. CDR3 DNA: TGTGCCAGCAGTGTTAGCGGGGTCAGCACAGATACGCAGTATTTT. It encodes CASSVSGVSTDTQYF.

This clonotype came up many times. The chain employs TRBV12-3 or TRBV12-4 and TRBJ2-3, with D unclear. Deletions cut 3 bases from V and 0 bases from J, with 10 bases between. This CDR3 is built from 15 residues. The CDR3 DNA reads TGTGCCAGCAGTTTCTCCTATACTAGCACAGATACGCAGTATTTT. Translating gives CASSFSYTSTDTQYF.

This clonotype was detected a few times. The chain employs TRBV13 and TRBJ1-4; D not certain. Germline V gene data show CDR1 as PRHDT and CDR2 as FYEKMQ (reference sequence). With 3 bases removed from V and 5 bases from J, the gap between germline ends came to 10 bases. The CDR3 extends over 14 amino acids. The CDR3 nucleotides read TGTGCCAGCAGCTTTATCGGGGTGAATGAAAAACTGTTTTTT. Protein sequence: CASSFIGVNEKLFF.

This clonotype was counted many times. The rearrangement uses TRBV11-3 and TRBJ2-2; 12 nucleotides match TRBD2. With 3 bases clipped from V and 3 bases from J, the junction kept 5 bases outside the gene matches. CDR1 is SGHNT, CDR2 YENEEA, per germline. CDR3 length equals 17 residues. CDR3 sequence: CASSFGLAGPYTGELFF. In nucleotides, the CDR3 is TGTGCCAGCAGCTTCGGACTAGCGGGACCTTACACCGGGGAGCTGTTTTTT.

The chain links TRBV7-2 to TRBJ1-1; maybe TRBD1 (5 bases). This CDR3 is 13 amino acids long. Trimming removed 4 bases from V and 6 bases from J, with 12 bases in between. The germline V gene has CDR1 SGHTA and CDR2 FQGNSA. The CDR3 sequence is CASSSGPTPEAFF. The CDR3 DNA is TGTGCCAGCAGCTCGGGGCCTACGCCTGAAGCTTTCTTT.